Included here is one T cell receptor (beta chain) sequence, with context. Antigen specificity is unknown. This record belongs to a study of OX40 agonist ivuxolimab in advanced cancers. Trimming cost V 2 bases and J 0 bases, with 9 bases left between them. Germline values: CDR1 SGHTS, CDR2 YDEGEE. The CDR3 has 15 residues. Overall study results and limits: Mean expanded clone counts were higher in CD8+ than CD4+ T cells.

TCRdb keeps only in-frame clones here, not all; method: immunoSEQ multiplex PCR. Of fewer than 95,000 clones in the sample, about 90% are singletons; the top ten hold under 0.95%. This receptor was taken from an adult with an advanced solid tumor such as melanoma, head and neck, liver or kidney cancer. The sequences come from CD4+ or CD8+ T cells sorted from blood, collected in a trial of the OX40 agonist ivuxolimab. The V gene is TRBV5-8, the J gene TRBJ2-1; tentative D call: TRBD2 (6 bases). CDR3 loop: CASSFRGTSYNEQFF. The CDR3 nucleotides read TGTGCCAGCAGCTTTCGCGGGACCTCCTACAATGAGCAGTTCTTC.